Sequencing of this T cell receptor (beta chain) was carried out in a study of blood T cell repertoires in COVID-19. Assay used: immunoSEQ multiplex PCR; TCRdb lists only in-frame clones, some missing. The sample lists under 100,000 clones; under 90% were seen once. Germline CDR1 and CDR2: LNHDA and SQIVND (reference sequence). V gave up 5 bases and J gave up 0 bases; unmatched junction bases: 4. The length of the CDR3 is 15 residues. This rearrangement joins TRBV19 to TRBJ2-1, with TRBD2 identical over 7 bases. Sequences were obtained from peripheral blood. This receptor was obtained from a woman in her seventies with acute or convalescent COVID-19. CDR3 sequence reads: CASSRGGSSYNEQFF. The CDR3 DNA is TGTGCCAGTAGTCGGGGCGGGAGCTCCTACAATGAGCAGTTCTTC.